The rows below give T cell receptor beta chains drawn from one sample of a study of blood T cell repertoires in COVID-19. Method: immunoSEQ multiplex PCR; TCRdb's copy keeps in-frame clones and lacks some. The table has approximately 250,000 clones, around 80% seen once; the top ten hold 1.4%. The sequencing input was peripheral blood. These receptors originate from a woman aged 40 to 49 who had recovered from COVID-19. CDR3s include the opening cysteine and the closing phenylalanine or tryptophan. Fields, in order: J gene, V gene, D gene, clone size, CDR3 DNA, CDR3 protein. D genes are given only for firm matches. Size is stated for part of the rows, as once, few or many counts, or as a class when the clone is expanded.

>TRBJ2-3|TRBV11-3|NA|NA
TGTGCCAGCAGCTTAGTGGTAACAGCTAGCACAGATACGCAGTATTTT
CASSLVVTASTDTQYF
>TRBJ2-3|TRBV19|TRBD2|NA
TGTGCCAGTAGTAACCGTGGACTAGCAAGCACAGATACGCAGTATTTT
CASSNRGLASTDTQYF
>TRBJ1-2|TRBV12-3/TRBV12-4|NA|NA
TGTGCCAGCAGTTTTTCCTCGGGCTACACCTTC
CASSFSSGYTF
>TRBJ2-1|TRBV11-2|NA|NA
TGTGCCAGCAGCTTAACGGGGACAACCCGGGCCCAAGAGCAGTTCTTC
CASSLTGTTRAQEQFF
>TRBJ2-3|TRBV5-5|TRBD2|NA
TGTGCCAGCAGCTTGGGCGGGGGAGGGTACTCCACAGATACGCAGTATTTT
CASSLGGGGYSTDTQYF
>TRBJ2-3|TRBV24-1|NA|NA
TGTGCCACCAGTGCGGGGGAATTGGATTATACGCAGTATTTT
CATSAGELDYTQYF
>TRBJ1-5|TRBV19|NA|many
TGTGCCAGTAGTATATGGAGGGGAGGGAATCAGCCCCAGCATTTT
CASSIWRGGNQPQHF
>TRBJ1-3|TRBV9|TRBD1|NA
TGTGCCAGCAGCGTAGCGGGACAGGGAGCCTCCTCTGGAAACACCATATATTTT
CASSVAGQGASSGNTIYF
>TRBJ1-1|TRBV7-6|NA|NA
TGTGCCAGCAGCTTAGTTGGGGCGTTGGGCACTGAAGCTTTCTTT
CASSLVGALGTEAFF
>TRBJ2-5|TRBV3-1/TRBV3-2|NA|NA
TGTGCCAGCAGCCGAGGGGGGGGAGAGACCCAGTACTTC
CASSRGGGETQYF
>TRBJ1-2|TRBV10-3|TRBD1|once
TGTGCCATCAGTGAGTCGGTGCGGACAGGGGTGGACTATGGCTACACCTTC
CAISESVRTGVDYGYTF
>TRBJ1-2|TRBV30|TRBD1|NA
TGTGCCTGGAGTGTACCAACAGGGGCCTATGGCTACACCTTC
CAWSVPTGAYGYTF
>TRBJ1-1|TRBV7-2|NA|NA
TGTGCCAGCAGCTTAGTGTCTCCGAACACTGAAGCTTTCTTT
CASSLVSPNTEAFF
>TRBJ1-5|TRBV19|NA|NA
TGTGCCAGTAGTATCGGGAATACGGAGTATCAGCCCCAGCATTTT
CASSIGNTEYQPQHF
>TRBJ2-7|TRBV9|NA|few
TGTGCCAGCAGCGATCAGGGTTACGAGCAGTACTTC
CASSDQGYEQYF
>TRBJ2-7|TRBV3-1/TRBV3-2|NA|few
TGTGCCAGCAGCCTAACTAGTTACGAGCAGTACTTC
CASSLTSYEQYF
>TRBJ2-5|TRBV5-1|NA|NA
TGCGCCAGCAGCAGAAGCGCCCAAGAGACCCAGTACTTC
CASSRSAQETQYF
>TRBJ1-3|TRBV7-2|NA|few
TGTGCCAGCAGCTTTGGAGCCTACTCTGGAAACACCATATATTTT
CASSFGAYSGNTIYF
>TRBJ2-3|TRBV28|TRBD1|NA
TGTGCCAGCAGTTTACTTCAGGGGGCGGCAGATACGCAGTATTTT
CASSLLQGAADTQYF
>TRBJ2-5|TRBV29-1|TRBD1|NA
TGCAGCGTTCCGACAGGGGTAGAAGAGACCCAGTACTTC
CSVPTGVEETQYF
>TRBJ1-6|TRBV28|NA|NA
TGTGCCAGCAGCTCTAAAAGGGGGATAGTTAATTCACCCCTCCACTTT
CASSSKRGIVNSPLHF
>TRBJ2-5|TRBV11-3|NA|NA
TGTGCCAGCAGCCAAATTCTAGCATCGAAGACCCAGTACTTC
CASSQILASKTQYF
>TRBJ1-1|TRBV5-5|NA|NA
TGTGCCAGCAGCTTGGACAGTGGGAACACTGAAGCTTTCTTT
CASSLDSGNTEAFF
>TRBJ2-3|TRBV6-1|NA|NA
TGTGCCAGCAGTGAAACACGCACAGATACGCAGTATTTT
CASSETRTDTQYF
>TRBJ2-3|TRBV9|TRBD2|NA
TGTGCCAGCAGGCCAGCGGGGGGCACAGATACGCAGTATTTT
CASRPAGGTDTQYF
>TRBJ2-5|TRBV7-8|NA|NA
TGTGCCAGCAGCTTAGCCCGAGAGACCCAGTACTTC
CASSLARETQYF
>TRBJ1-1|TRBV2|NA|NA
TGTGCCATCTCCCCCCCCCTGGGAGATGAAGCTTTCTTT
CAISPPLGDEAFF
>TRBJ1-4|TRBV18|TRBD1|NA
TGTGCCAGCTCACCACGAGGGGGCGAAAAACTGTTTTTT
CASSPRGGEKLFF
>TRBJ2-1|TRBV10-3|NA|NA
TGTGCCATCAGTGAGTCTACGCGGCTGGGTGAGCAGTTCTTC
CAISESTRLGEQFF
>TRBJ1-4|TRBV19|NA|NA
TGTGCCAGTAGTATAGTGGGGGCGAATAGAAAACTGTTTTTT
CASSIVGANRKLFF
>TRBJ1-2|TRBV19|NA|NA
TGTGCCAGTAGCCCCGAAGGGGCGGGGAACTATGGCTACACCTTC
CASSPEGAGNYGYTF
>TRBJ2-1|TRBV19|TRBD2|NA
TGTGCCAGTAGTATCGGGAGCGGGGGGGTAAATGAGCAGTTCTTC
CASSIGSGGVNEQFF
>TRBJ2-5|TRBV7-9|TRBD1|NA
TGTGCCAGCAGCTTAGCGCTACCAGGGACAGGGGTCGTTGAGACCCAGTACTTC
CASSLALPGTGVVETQYF
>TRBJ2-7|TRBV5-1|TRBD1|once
TGCGCCAGCAGCATAAGGGACAGGGCCGGATCGGGGTACTACGAGCAGTACTTC
CASSIRDRAGSGYYEQYF
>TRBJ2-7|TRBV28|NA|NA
TGTGCCAGCAGTTTCGACCGGGGGATGGATTACGAGCAGTACTTC
CASSFDRGMDYEQYF
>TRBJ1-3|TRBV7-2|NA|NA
TGTGCCAGCAGCTCGGACGGACAAAGCTCTGGAAACACCATATATTTT
CASSSDGQSSGNTIYF
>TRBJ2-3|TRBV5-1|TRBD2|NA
TGCGCCAGCAGCTTGCTAGGGACTAGCGGATCAGATACGCAGTATTTT
CASSLLGTSGSDTQYF
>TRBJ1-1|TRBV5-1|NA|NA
TGCGCCAGCAGTATGGAGGGGCAGGGTGCCCGGTTCACTGAAGCTTTCTTT
CASSMEGQGARFTEAFF
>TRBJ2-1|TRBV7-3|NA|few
TGTGCCAGCAGCTTAAATCCGGGAAGGTTTCCCTACAATGAGCAGTTCTTC
CASSLNPGRFPYNEQFF
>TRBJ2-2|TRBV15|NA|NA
TGTGCCACCAGCAAGCTAGCTTGGACCGGGGAGCTGTTTTTT
CATSKLAWTGELFF
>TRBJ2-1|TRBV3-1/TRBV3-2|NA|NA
TGTGCCAGCAGCCAAGTTCAGGGAACATACAATGAGCAGTTCTTC
CASSQVQGTYNEQFF
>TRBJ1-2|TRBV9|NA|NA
TGTGCCAGCAGCGAGACAGACTATGGCTACACCTTC
CASSETDYGYTF
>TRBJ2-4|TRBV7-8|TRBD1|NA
TGTGCCAGCAGCGTGACAGGGGGCGGAAGGGCGGCCAAAAACATTCAGTACTTC
CASSVTGGGRAAKNIQYF
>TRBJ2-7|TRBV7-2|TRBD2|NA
TGTGCCAGCAGCCTAGCCGGACTAGCGGGCTACGAGCAGTACTTC
CASSLAGLAGYEQYF
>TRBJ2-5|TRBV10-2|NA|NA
TGCGCCAGCAGTGATCTCGGGACTCCCCAAGAGACCCAGTACTTC
CASSDLGTPQETQYF
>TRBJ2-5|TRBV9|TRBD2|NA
TGTGCCAGCAGCGTAGGGACTAGTGGTGAGACCCAGTACTTC
CASSVGTSGETQYF
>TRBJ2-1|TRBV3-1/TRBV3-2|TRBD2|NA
TGTGCCAGCACACTATCTACCTTAGCGGGGGGCTCCTACAATGAGCAGTTCTTC
CASTLSTLAGGSYNEQFF
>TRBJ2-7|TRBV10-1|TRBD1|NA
TGCGCCAGCAGTGAGACTCGGGACAGACTGCAGTACTTC
CASSETRDRLQYF
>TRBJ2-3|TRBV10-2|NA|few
TGCGCCAGCAGTGATTTAGGCGGGGAGGTAGATACGCAGTATTTT
CASSDLGGEVDTQYF
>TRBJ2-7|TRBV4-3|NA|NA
TGCGCCAGCAGCCAAGAATTAAGAGACGGCGGGCTCACCTACGAGCAGTACTTC
CASSQELRDGGLTYEQYF
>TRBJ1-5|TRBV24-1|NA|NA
TGTGCCACCAGCGCACCGGGACTCAATCAGCCCCAGCATTTT
CATSAPGLNQPQHF
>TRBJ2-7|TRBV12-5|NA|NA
TGTGCTAGTGGTCGCCCCCGGGACTCGGGTTGGGTCGAGCAGTACTTC
CASGRPRDSGWVEQYF
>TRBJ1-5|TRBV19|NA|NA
TGTGCCAGTAGTATGGAAGAGCGGCAGCCCCAGCATTTT
CASSMEERQPQHF